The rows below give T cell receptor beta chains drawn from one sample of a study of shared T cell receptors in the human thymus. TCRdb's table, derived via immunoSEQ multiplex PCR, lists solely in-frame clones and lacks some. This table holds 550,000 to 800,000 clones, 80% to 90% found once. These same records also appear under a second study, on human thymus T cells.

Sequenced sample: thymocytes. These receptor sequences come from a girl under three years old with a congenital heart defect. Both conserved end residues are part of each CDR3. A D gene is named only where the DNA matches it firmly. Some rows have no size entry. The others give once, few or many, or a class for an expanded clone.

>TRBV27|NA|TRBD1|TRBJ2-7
TGTGCCAGCAGTTTAACGGCGACAGGGGGGCAGTACTTC
CASSLTATGGQYF
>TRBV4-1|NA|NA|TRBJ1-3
TGCGCCAGCAGGCTTCACGAGACAGGCTCGGGAAACACCATATATTTT
CASRLHETGSGNTIYF
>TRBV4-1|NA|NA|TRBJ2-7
TGCGCCAGCAGCCAAGGTCAGTGGCTAGCGAGCGAGCAGTACTTC
CASSQGQWLASEQYF
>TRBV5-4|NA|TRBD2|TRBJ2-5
TGTGCCAGCAGCCAACGGGGGGGGCAAGAGACCCAGTACTTC
CASSQRGGQETQYF
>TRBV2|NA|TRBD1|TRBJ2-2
TGTGCCGGTCGAGTTCAGGGGGACAAGGACGACACCGGGGAGCTGTTTTTT
CAGRVQGDKDDTGELFF
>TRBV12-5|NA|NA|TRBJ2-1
TGTGCTAGTGGTCTAAGCGGTAATGAGCAGTTCTTC
CASGLSGNEQFF
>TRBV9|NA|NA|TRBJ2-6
TGTGCCAGCAGCCCCCGGGAGGGGGCGCCCGGGGCCAACGTCCTGACTTTC
CASSPREGAPGANVLTF
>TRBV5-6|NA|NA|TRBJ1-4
TGTGCCAGCAGCCCGCGAGGGCCTAATGAAAAACTGTTTTTT
CASSPRGPNEKLFF
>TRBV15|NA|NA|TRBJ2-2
TGTGCCACCAGCAGAGATAACAGGGCAAGGACCGGGGAGCTGTTTTTT
CATSRDNRARTGELFF
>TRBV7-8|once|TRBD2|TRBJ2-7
TGTGCCAGCAGCTTAGTGGGGGGGGAAGGGTCCAGCTCCTACGAGCAGTACTTC
CASSLVGGEGSSSYEQYF
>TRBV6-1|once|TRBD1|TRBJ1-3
TGTGCCAGCAGTGAAGAAGAGACAGGGAGGAACACCATATATTTT
CASSEEETGRNTIYF
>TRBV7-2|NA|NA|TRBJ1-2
TGTGCCAGCAGCTCGGGAAGGCAGACCAGGTACTATGGCTACACCTTC
CASSSGRQTRYYGYTF
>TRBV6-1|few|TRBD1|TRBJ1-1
TGTGCCAGCAGTGAACAGGGGGACACTGAAGCTTTCTTT
CASSEQGDTEAFF
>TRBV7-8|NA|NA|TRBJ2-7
TGTGCCAGCAGCCAAGGGGGGGAGGGGTGGGAATCCTACGAGCAGTACTTC
CASSQGGEGWESYEQYF
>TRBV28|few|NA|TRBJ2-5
TGTGCCAGCAGTTTACCAAGACCCGCGCGGGGTTTTTCGGAGACCCAGTACTTC
CASSLPRPARGFSETQYF
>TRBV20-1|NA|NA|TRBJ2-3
TGCAGTGTTCGTCTCTATACGCAGTATTTT
CSVRLYTQYF
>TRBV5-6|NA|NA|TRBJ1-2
TGTGCCAGCAGCTCCAATTTCCATCCGACGGAGAGCACCTATGGCTACACCTTC
CASSSNFHPTESTYGYTF
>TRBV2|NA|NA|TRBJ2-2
TGTGCCAGCCGGGTTCCGAACACCGGGGAGCTGTTTTTT
CASRVPNTGELFF
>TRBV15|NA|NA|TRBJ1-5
TGTGCCACAAGATCAGGCACCCCTCATCAGCCCCAGCATTTT
CATRSGTPHQPQHF
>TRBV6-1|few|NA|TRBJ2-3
TGTGCCGTACGGGAGAGAAGGATAGGGGATACGCAGTATTTT
CAVRERRIGDTQYF
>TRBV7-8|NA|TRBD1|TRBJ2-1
TGTGCCAGCAGCCCGCCCCGGGACAGGGGCGGTATATACAATGAGCAGTTCTTC
CASSPPRDRGGIYNEQFF
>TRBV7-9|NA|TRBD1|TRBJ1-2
TGTGCCAGCAGCATGAGTCCCGGGACAGGGAACTATGGCTACACCTTC
CASSMSPGTGNYGYTF
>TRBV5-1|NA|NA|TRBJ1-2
TGCGCCAGCAGCCCCGAAACCGGACATATCGCTAACTATGGCTACACCTTC
CASSPETGHIANYGYTF
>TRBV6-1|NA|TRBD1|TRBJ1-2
TGTGCCAGCATCTTCCGGGACAGGGGGAACTATGGCTACACCTTC
CASIFRDRGNYGYTF
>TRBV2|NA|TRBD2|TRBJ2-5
TGTGCCAGCAGCCGACTAGCGGGGTCCCAAGAGACCCAGTACTTC
CASSRLAGSQETQYF
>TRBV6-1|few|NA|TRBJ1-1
TGTGCCAGCAGTGATCAACAGGGATTGAACACTGAAGCTTTCTTT
CASSDQQGLNTEAFF
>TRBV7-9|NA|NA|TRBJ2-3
TGTGCCAGCAGCCCGCACGAAGCGGGCCACACAGATACGCAGTATTTT
CASSPHEAGHTDTQYF
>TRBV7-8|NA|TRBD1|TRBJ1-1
TGTGCCAGCAGCCCGGGGGGACAGGAGGTGACTGAAGCTTTCTTT
CASSPGGQEVTEAFF
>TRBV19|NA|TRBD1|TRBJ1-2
TGTGCCAGTAGTGGCAACAGGGGATTCTATGGCTACACCTTC
CASSGNRGFYGYTF
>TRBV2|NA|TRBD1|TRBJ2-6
TGTGCCAGCACGGACAGGGAAAATTCGAACGTCCTGACTTTC
CASTDRENSNVLTF
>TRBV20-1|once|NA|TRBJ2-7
TGCAGTGCCGTGTCCTACGAGCAGTACTTC
CSAVSYEQYF
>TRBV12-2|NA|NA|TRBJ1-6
TGTGCAAGTCGCTTAGCGAAGACCCACGCATGGGACAGTCCTTGTTCACCCCTCCACTTT
CASRLAKTHAWDSPCSPLHF
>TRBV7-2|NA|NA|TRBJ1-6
TGTGCCAGCAGCACAAGGGGAGGGTCACCCCTCCACTTT
CASSTRGGSPLHF
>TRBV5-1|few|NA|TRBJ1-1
TGCGCCAGCAGCCCCTCTTCAGGGTACCCTGAAGCTTTCTTT
CASSPSSGYPEAFF
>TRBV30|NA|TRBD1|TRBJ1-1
TGTGCCAGCCGAGACCGGGACAGCAATAACACTGAAGCTTTCTTT
CASRDRDSNNTEAFF
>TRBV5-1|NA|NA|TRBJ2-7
TGCGCCAGCAGCCACTATGCCCGTATACAGGGTTTAGCCTACGAGCAGTACTTC
CASSHYARIQGLAYEQYF
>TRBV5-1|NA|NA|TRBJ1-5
TGCGCCAGCAGCTTACAGGGCGATCAGCCCCAGCATTTT
CASSLQGDQPQHF
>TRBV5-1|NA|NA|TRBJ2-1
TGCGCCAGCAGTCAAAGCGAAACAGGGTCCCTCTCCTACAATGAGCAGTTCTTC
CASSQSETGSLSYNEQFF
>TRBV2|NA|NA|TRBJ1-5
TGTGCCAGCCACGGGGGGGGTCAAAAAGCCCAGCATTTT
CASHGGGQKAQHF
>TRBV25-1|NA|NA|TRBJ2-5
TGTGCCAGCACCCAAGACGGCCCAGGGCAGCAAGAGACCCAGTACTTC
CASTQDGPGQQETQYF
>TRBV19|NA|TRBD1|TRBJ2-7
TGTGCCAGTAGTTGGGGGACAGGGGGCCACGAGCAGTACTTC
CASSWGTGGHEQYF
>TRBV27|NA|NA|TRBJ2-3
TGTGCCAGCAGTTTAAACCGGGACTCCCCCGCCCACAGAGATACGCAGTATTTT
CASSLNRDSPAHRDTQYF
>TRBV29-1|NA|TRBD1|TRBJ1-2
TGCAGCGTTGGTGTAGGACAGGCTAGAAGCGACTCTAACTATGGCTACACCTTC
CSVGVGQARSDSNYGYTF
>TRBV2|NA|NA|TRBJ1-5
TGTGCCAGCAGCCGGGGGGCTCCGTATCAGCCCCAGCATTTT
CASSRGAPYQPQHF
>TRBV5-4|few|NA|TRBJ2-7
TGTGCCAGCAGCTTGTGGCCCGGGAAACACTCCTACGAGCAGTACTTC
CASSLWPGKHSYEQYF
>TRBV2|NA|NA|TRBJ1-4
TGTGCCAGCATGCGGGGGAGACGTGAAAAACTGTTTTTT
CASMRGRREKLFF
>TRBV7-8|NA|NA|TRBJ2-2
TGTGCCAGCAGCTCCGCAGGGTCCGGGGAGCTGTTTTTT
CASSSAGSGELFF
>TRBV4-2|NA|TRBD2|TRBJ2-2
TGTGCCAGCAGCCAAGAGCCAGCGGGGGGGCGGGCCACCACCGGGGAGCTGTTTTTT
CASSQEPAGGRATTGELFF